Below, 2 T cell receptor beta chains from the same sample are listed, as sequenced in a study of blood T cell repertoires in COVID-19. Produced via immunoSEQ multiplex PCR; TCRdb's table is partial and in-frame only. The sample lists fewer than 500,000 clones, 86% seen once, with under 1.5% in the top ten. The sample comprised peripheral blood. The source of these receptors is a young woman with active or convalescent COVID-19.

This chain uses TRBV21-1 with TRBJ2-1; the tabulated D call, TRBD1, remains unverified against the DNA. TRBV21-1 corresponds to a pseudogene. The CDR3 has 15 residues. The CDR3 DNA follows: TGTGCCAGCAGCAACCGGGACAGGGCGGCCAATGAGCAGTTCTTC. Translation gives CASSNRDRAANEQFF.

This rearrangement joins TRBV27 to TRBJ1-4; TRBD1 aligns across 9 bases. In germline, CDR1 is MNHEY, CDR2 SMNVEV (reference sequence). Trimming cost V 7 bases and J 5 bases; bases outside gene matches: 2. The CDR3 covers 13 residues. CDR3 coding DNA: TGTGCCAGCACCGGACAGGGGAATGAAAAACTGTTTTTT. Translation: CASTGQGNEKLFF.